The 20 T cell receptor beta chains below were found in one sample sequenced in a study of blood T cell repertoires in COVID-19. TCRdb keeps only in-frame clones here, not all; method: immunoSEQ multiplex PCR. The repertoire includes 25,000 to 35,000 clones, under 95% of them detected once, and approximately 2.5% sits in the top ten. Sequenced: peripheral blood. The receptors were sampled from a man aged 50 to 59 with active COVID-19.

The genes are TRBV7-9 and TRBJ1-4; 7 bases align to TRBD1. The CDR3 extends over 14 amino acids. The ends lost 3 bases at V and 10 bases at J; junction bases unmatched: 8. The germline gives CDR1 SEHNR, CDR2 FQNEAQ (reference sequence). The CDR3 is CASSLGQGEIKLFF. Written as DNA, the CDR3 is TGTGCCAGCAGCTTGGGGCAGGGGGAGATAAAACTGTTTTTT.

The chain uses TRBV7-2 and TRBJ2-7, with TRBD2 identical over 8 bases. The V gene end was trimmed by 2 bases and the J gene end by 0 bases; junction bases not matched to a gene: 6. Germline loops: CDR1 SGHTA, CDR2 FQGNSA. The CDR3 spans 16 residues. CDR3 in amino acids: CASSLRGGRSSYEQYF. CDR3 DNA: TGTGCCAGCAGCTTACGGGGCGGGAGGAGCTCCTACGAGCAGTACTTC.

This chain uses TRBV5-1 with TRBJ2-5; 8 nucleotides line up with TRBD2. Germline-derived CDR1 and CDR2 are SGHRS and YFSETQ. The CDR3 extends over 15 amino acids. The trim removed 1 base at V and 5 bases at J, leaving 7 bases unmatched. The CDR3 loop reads CASSLNTGGQETQYF. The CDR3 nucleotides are TGCGCCAGCAGCTTGAATACGGGGGGGCAGGAGACCCAGTACTTC.

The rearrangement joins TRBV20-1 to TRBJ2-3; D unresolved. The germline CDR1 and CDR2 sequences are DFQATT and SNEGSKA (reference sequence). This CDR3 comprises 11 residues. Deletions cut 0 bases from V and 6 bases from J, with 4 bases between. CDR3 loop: CSARERDTQYF. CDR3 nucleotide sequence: TGCAGTGCTAGAGAACGGGATACGCAGTATTTT.

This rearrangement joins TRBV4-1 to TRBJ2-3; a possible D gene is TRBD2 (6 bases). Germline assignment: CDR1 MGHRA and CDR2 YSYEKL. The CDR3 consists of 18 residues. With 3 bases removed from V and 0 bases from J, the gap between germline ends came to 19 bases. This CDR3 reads CASSHEHRRDPSTDTQYF. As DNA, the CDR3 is TGCGCCAGCAGCCACGAACACCGGCGGGATCCTAGCACAGATACGCAGTATTTT.

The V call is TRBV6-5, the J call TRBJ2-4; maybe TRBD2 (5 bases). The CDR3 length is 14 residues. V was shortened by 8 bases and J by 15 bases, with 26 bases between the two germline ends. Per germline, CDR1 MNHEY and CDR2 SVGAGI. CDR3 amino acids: CASHTIREMARWYF. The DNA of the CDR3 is TGTGCCAGCCATACTATTAGGGAGATGGCCCGGTGGTACTTC.

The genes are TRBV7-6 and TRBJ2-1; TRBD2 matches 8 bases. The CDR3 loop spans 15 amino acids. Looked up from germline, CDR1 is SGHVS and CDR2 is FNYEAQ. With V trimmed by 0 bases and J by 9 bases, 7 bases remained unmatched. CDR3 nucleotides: TGTGCCAGCAGCTTAGCATCCGGGGGGGCAGGTGAGCAGTTCTTC. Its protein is CASSLASGGAGEQFF. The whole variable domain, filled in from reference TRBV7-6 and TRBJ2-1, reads GAGVSQSPRYKVTKRGQDVALRCDPISGHVSLYWYRQALGQGPEFLTYFNYEAQQDKSGLPNDRFSAERPEGSISTLTIQRTEQRDSAMYRCASSLASGGAGEQFFGPGTRLTVL.

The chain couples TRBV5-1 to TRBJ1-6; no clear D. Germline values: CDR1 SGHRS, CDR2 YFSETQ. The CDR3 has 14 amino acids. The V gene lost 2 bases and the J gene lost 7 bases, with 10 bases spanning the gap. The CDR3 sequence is CASSLPSQNSPLHF. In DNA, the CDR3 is TGCGCCAGCAGCTTACCCAGTCAGAATTCACCCCTCCACTTT. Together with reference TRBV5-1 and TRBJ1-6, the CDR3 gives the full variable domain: KAGVTQTPRYLIKTRGQQVTLSCSPISGHRSVSWYQQTPGQGLQFLFEYFSETQRNKGNFPGRFSGRQFSNSRSEMNVSTLELGDSALYLCASSLPSQNSPLHFGNGTRLTVT.

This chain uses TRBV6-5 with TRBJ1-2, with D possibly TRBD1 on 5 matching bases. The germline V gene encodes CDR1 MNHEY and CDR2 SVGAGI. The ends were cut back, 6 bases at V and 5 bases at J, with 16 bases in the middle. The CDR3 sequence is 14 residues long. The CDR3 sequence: CASRLLQAPYGYTF. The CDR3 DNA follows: TGTGCCAGCAGGCTCCTACAGGCCCCGTATGGCTACACCTTC.

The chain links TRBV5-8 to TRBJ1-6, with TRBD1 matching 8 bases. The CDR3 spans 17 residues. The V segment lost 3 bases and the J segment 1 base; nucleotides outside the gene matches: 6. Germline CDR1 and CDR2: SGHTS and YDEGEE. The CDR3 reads CASSSGRGLSYNSPLHF. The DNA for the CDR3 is TGTGCCAGCAGCTCAGGCAGGGGGCTGTCCTATAATTCACCCCTCCACTTT.

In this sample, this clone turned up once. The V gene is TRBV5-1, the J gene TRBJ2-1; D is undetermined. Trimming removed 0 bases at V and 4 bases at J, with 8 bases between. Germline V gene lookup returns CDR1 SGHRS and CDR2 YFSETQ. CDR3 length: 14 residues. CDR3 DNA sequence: TGCGCCAGCAGCTTGGCTCTAATTTACAATGAGCAGTTCTTC. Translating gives CASSLALIYNEQFF.

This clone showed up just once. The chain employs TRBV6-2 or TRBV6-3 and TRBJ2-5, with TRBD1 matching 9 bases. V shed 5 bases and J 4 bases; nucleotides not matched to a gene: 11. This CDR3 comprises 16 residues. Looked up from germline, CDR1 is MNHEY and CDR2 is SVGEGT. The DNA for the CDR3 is TGTGCCAGCAGTACACTCCCCGGACAGGGGTTAGAGACCCAGTACTTC. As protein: CASSTLPGQGLETQYF.

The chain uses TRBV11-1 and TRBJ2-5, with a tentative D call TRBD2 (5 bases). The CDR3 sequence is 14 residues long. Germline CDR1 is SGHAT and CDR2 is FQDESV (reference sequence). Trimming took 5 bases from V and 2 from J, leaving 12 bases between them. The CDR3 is CASSTGLGQETQYF. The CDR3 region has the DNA TGTGCCAGCAGCACCGGACTGGGGCAAGAGACCCAGTACTTC.

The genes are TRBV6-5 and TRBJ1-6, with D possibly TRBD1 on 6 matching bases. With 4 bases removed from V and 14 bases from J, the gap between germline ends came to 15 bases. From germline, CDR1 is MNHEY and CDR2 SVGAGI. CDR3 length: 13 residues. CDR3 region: CASSFGRGETLHF. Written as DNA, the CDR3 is TGTGCCAGCAGTTTCGGCAGGGGAGAAACCCTCCACTTT.

CDR3 sequence reads: CASSEVLVRTEAFF. DNA of the CDR3: TGTGCCAGCAGTGAAGTTTTGGTGCGCACTGAAGCTTTCTTT. The chain carries TRBV6-1 and TRBJ1-1, with D unresolved. The CDR3 spans 14 residues. CDR1 and CDR2 (germline): MNHNS, SASEGT. V shed 1 base and J shed 4 bases, with 10 bases lying between them.

The CDR3, as DNA: TGTGCCAGCAGCTGGCGACAACAGCCCCAGCATTTT. It translates to CASSWRQQPQHF. V and J are TRBV7-9 and TRBJ1-5, with D hard to call. The V end was cut by 4 bases, the J end by 7 bases, with 8 bases between. The V gene's germline CDR1 is SEHNR and CDR2 FQNEAQ (reference sequence). The CDR3 is 12 amino acids.

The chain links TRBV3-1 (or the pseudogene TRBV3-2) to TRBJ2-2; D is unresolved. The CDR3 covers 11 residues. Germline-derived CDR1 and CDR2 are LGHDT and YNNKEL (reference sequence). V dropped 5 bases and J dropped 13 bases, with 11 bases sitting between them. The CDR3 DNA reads TGTGCCAGCAGCTCGCGCGAAGCGCTGTTTTTT. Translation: CASSSREALFF.

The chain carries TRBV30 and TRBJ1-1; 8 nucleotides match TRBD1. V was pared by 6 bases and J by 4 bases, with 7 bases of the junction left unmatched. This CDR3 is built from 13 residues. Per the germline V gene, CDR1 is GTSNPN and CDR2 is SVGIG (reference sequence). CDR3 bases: TGTGCCTGTACCAGGGGGCAGGGCACTGAAGCTTTCTTT. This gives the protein CACTRGQGTEAFF.

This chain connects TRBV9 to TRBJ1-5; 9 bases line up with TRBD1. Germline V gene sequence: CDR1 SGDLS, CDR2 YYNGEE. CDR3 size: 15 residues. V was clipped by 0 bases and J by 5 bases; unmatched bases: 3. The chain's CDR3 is CASSVGDRDHQPQHF. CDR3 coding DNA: TGTGCCAGCAGCGTAGGGGACAGGGATCATCAGCCCCAGCATTTT.

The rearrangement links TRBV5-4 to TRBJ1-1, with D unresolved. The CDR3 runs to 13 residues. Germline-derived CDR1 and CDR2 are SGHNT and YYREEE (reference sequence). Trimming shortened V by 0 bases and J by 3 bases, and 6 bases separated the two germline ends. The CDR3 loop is CASSLGTHTEAFF. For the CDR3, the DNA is TGTGCCAGCAGCTTGGGCACACACACTGAAGCTTTCTTT.